The next 3 T cell receptor beta chains were all read from a single sample in a study of cytomegalovirus exposure and HLA in healthy donors. PCR involved 60 Vbeta and 13 Jbeta primers. Here immunoSEQ multiplex PCR was the method, and the copy in TCRdb shows in-frame clones only, minus some. Of some 100,000 clones in the sample, 79% were seen once. What was sequenced was PBMCs. These receptors came from a female donor in good health and CMV-seropositive.

The V call is TRBV12-5, the J call TRBJ1-2, with D hard to call. The length of the CDR3 is 15 residues. Germline lookup yields CDR1 LGHNT and CDR2 FRNRAP. The V end was cut by 3 bases, the J end by 1 base, with 12 bases between. CDR3 nucleotide sequence: TGTGCTAGTGGTTTCGAGGGTCCCTATAACTATGGCTACACCTTC. The encoded protein is CASGFEGPYNYGYTF.

The V and J genes are TRBV15 and TRBJ1-3; TRBD1 matches 8 bases. CDR1 and CDR2 (germline): LNHNV, YYDKDF (reference sequence). Trimming at V came to 0 bases and at J to 3 bases, leaving 7 bases not matched to a gene. CDR3 length: 17 amino acids. In DNA, the CDR3 is TGTGCCACCAGCAGAGACCTTCAGGGGGCCAATGGAAACACCATATATTTT. Residues: CATSRDLQGANGNTIYF.

As concerns this clone: An end of the junction does not agree with germline; a read error may underlie this. The chain recombines TRBV27 with TRBJ2-6; TRBD1 is a possible D gene (6 bases). Germline assignment: CDR1 MNHEY and CDR2 SMNVEV (reference sequence). The CDR3 totals 16 residues. The CDR3 spells CASSLRWGHGANGLTF. CDR3 in DNA: TGTGCCAGCAGTTTACGGTGGGGGCATGGGGCCAACGGCCTGACTTTC.